Following are 28 T cell receptor beta chains from one sample sequenced in a study of identical twins. TCRdb passed the 5' RACE reads through MiXCR, listing each CDR3 protein once. Seen here are a few hundred thousand distinct CDR3 sequences, over 9% observed once, and the top ten hold around 7.2%. These data were also filed under a second study, of yellow fever vaccine responses in identical twins.

The sequenced material came from CD8+ T cells sorted from blood. The receptors originated from a woman aged 18-30 years in good health.

This clonotype was counted between two and nine times. The J gene is TRBJ2-7, the V gene TRBV10-3, with D perhaps TRBD2 (5 bases). Germline V lookup: CDR1 ENHRY, CDR2 SYGVKD. V dropped 0 bases and J dropped 1 base, with 10 bases sitting between them. This CDR3 region has 15 residues. CDR3 bases: TGTGCCATCAGTGAGTCACGGGGTCGATCCTACGAGCAGTACTTC. This codes for CAISESRGRSYEQYF.

This clonotype was seen a few times. This chain uses TRBV2 with TRBJ2-1; no reliable D call. In germline, CDR1 is SNHLY, CDR2 FYNNEI. Trimming took 4 bases from V and 5 from J, leaving 6 bases between them. The CDR3 totals 12 residues. CDR3 region: CASSGVDNEQFF. The CDR3 DNA sequence: TGTGCCAGCAGTGGGGTGGACAATGAGCAGTTCTTC.

This clonotype was counted between two and nine times. In DNA form, the CDR3 reads TGTGCCAGCAGTTTAAGTGACCTCCAAGAGACCCAGTACTTC. Translated, it gives CASSLSDLQETQYF. The genes are TRBV28 and TRBJ2-5; D gene uncertain. The CDR3 covers 14 residues. The V gene lost 2 bases and the J gene lost 1 base, with 8 bases spanning the gap. Germline V lookup: CDR1 MDHEN, CDR2 SYDVKM.

This sequence joins TRBV12-3 or TRBV12-4 and TRBJ1-5; 9 bases map to TRBD1. The CDR3 runs to 16 residues. Germline trimming cut 6 bases from V and 5 bases from J; bases unmatched to any gene: 11. CDR3 residues: CASSYRGRGSDQPQHF. CDR3 DNA: TGTGCCAGCAGCTACAGGGGGCGCGGGTCAGATCAGCCCCAGCATTTT.

The chain joins TRBV3-1 to TRBJ2-2; TRBD1 agrees at 7 bases. From germline, CDR1 is LGHDT and CDR2 YNNKEL (reference sequence). The CDR3 is 19 residues long. V shed 1 base, J shed 1 base, and the junction held 12 bases outside the gene matches. For the CDR3, the DNA is TGTGCCAGCAGCCAAGTAACCGACAGGGTGCTGGAGAACACCGGGGAGCTGTTTTTT. Translation: CASSQVTDRVLENTGELFF.

This chain joins TRBV5-1 and TRBJ2-7; D is perhaps TRBD2 (5 bases). The V and J ends lost 4 bases and 2 bases respectively, with 16 bases between them. The germline V gene encodes CDR1 SGHRS and CDR2 YFSETQ. The CDR3 has 15 amino acids. CDR3 region: CASSQHLAPTYEQYF. The DNA for the CDR3 is TGCGCCAGCAGCCAACACTTAGCGCCGACCTACGAGCAGTACTTC.

CDR3 region: CASSNRPTGTGLSGELFF. The CDR3 DNA reads as TGTGCCAGCAGTAACAGACCGACCGGGACAGGGCTCTCCGGGGAGCTGTTTTTT. V and J are TRBV27 and TRBJ2-2; the match to TRBD1 covers 9 bases. The CDR3 sequence is 18 residues long. V shed 5 bases and J 6 bases; nucleotides not matched to a gene: 16. CDR1 and CDR2 from the germline V gene are MNHEY and SMNVEV (reference sequence).

This clonotype was observed a few times. This chain connects TRBV27 to TRBJ2-2; 9 positions match TRBD2. Germline CDR1 reads MNHEY; CDR2 reads SMNVEV (reference sequence). V lost 6 bases and J lost 4; bases outside the gene matches: 9. The CDR3 loop spans 16 amino acids. The CDR3 DNA reads as TGTGCCAGCAGGCTTGAGGCGGGGGGGAGCACCGGGGAGCTGTTTTTT. Its translation: CASRLEAGGSTGELFF.

This clonotype was observed a single time. The gene calls are TRBV5-6 and TRBJ2-7; 8 nucleotides align to TRBD2. The CDR3 has 15 amino acids. Germline lookup yields CDR1 SGHDT and CDR2 YYEEEE. With V trimmed by 0 bases and J by 2 bases, 4 bases remained unmatched. CDR3 amino acids: CASSLGGGTPYEQYV. The CDR3 DNA is TGTGCCAGCAGCTTGGGCGGGGGGACCCCCTACGAGCAGTACGTC.

The table lists this clonotype with many counts. The chain employs TRBV4-1 and TRBJ1-6; D is undetermined. V was clipped by 0 bases and J by 10 bases, with 16 bases between them. The germline V gene has CDR1 MGHRA and CDR2 YSYEKL. The CDR3 is 16 amino acids. The CDR3 protein is CASSQDYVGGGSPLHF. The DNA for the CDR3 is TGCGCCAGCAGCCAAGATTATGTGGGAGGAGGGTCACCCCTCCACTTT.

This clonotype was seen repeatedly, ten times or more. The chain is built from TRBV25-1 and TRBJ1-5, with 9 positions matching TRBD1. Trimming took 4 bases from V and 5 from J; bases not matched to a gene: 6. Germline CDR1 MGHDK, CDR2 SYGVNS. This CDR3 spans 15 amino acids. CDR3 protein: CASSATGGSDQPQHF. The CDR3 coding sequence is TGTGCCAGCAGTGCGACAGGGGGATCCGATCAGCCCCAGCATTTT.

The chain links TRBV4-2 to TRBJ2-6; D not resolved. Germline values: CDR1 LGHNA, CDR2 YNFKEQ. CDR3 size: 15 residues. Trimming shortened V by 5 bases and J by 0 bases, and 8 bases separated the two germline ends. The CDR3 spells CASSSRVSGANVLTF. The DNA of the CDR3 is TGTGCCAGCAGCTCCCGGGTCTCTGGGGCCAACGTCCTGACTTTC.

This clonotype was counted a few times. This chain links TRBV20-1 with TRBJ2-1; TRBD2 aligns across 8 bases. The V gene end was trimmed by 2 bases and the J gene end by 3 bases; junction bases not matched to a gene: 6. Looked up from germline, CDR1 is DFQATT and CDR2 is SNEGSKA (reference sequence). The CDR3 loop spans 15 amino acids. In DNA, the CDR3 is TGCAGTGCTAGAAGGGTTAGCGGGATCTACAATGAGCAGTTCTTC. Its protein is CSARRVSGIYNEQFF.

The sample holds one count of this clonotype. The CDR3 sequence: CASSLAVDFYF. The CDR3 bases are TGTGCCAGCAGCTTAGCGGTGGACTTCTACTTC. The rearrangement uses TRBV11-2 and TRBJ2-7, with a tentative D call TRBD2 (5 bases). This CDR3 contains 11 residues. Germline CDR1 is SGHAT and CDR2 is FQNNGV. The V end lost 1 base, the J end lost 13 bases, and 11 bases lay between the germline ends.

This clonotype was counted at least ten times. V and J are TRBV28 and TRBJ1-5; D is perhaps TRBD1 (5 bases). Germline V gene lookup returns CDR1 MDHEN and CDR2 SYDVKM. The CDR3 is 16 amino acids. V lost 1 base to trimming and J lost 2 bases, with 12 bases between them. Here the CDR3 DNA reads TGTGCCAGCAGTTTATTCGGCAGGGAGGGCAATCAGCCCCAGCATTTT. This gives the protein CASSLFGREGNQPQHF.

This clonotype has a count of ten or more. The chain combines TRBV15 with TRBJ2-7; 8 bases are a match to TRBD2. CDR1 and CDR2 (germline): LNHNV, YYDKDF (reference sequence). Germline trimming cut 0 bases from V and 3 bases from J; bases unmatched to any gene: 7. The CDR3 totals 16 residues. The DNA of the CDR3 is TGTGCCACCAGCAGAGATAGGCTAGCGGGCAACTACGAGCAGTACTTC. This gives the protein CATSRDRLAGNYEQYF.

The J gene is TRBJ2-3, the V gene TRBV25-1; unclear D gene. V was shortened by 6 bases and J by 1 base, with 8 bases between the two germline ends. CDR1 and CDR2 (germline): MGHDK, SYGVNS. The CDR3 runs 13 residues. CDR3 nucleotide sequence: TGTGCCAGCAGAACTCAAGGCACAGATACGCAGTATTTT. Amino acid sequence: CASRTQGTDTQYF.

This clonotype was found many times. This sequence joins TRBV12-3 or TRBV12-4 and TRBJ2-5; D is undetermined. V lost 1 base and J 0 bases, leaving 6 bases between the germline ends. The CDR3 loop spans 14 amino acids. The CDR3 coding sequence is TGTGCCAGCAGTTTAGGGAGTAACCAAGAGACCCAGTACTTC. This sequence encodes CASSLGSNQETQYF.

The chain joins TRBV5-5 to TRBJ2-7, with D unresolved. V lost 3 bases and J lost 2, with 15 bases in between. The germline gives CDR1 SGHKS, CDR2 YYEKEE (reference sequence). This CDR3 contains 15 residues. CDR3 coding DNA: TGTGCCAGCAGCTCAGTGGCAAACCCTACCTACGAGCAGTACTTC. This codes for CASSSVANPTYEQYF.

The chain employs TRBV4-1 and TRBJ2-7; tentatively, D is TRBD1 or TRBD2 (6 bases each). Germline lookup yields CDR1 MGHRA and CDR2 YSYEKL. V was shortened by 4 bases and J by 5 bases, with 18 bases between the two germline ends. CDR3 length: 15 amino acids. The chain's CDR3 is CASSPGRGQLDEQYV. The CDR3, as DNA: TGCGCCAGCAGCCCCGGCCGGGGGCAACTCGACGAGCAGTACGTC.

This clonotype showed up just a few times. The chain carries TRBV24-1 and TRBJ1-1; D gene unclear. Trimming removed 6 bases from V and 5 bases from J, with 6 bases in between. Per germline, CDR1 KGHDR and CDR2 SFDVKD. The CDR3 loop spans 11 amino acids. CDR3: CATSYGTEAFF. DNA for the CDR3: TGTGCCACCAGTTACGGGACTGAAGCTTTCTTT.

The rearrangement links TRBV6-1 to TRBJ2-3; D tentatively reads TRBD1 or TRBD2 (6 bases each). V was shortened by 6 bases and J by 1 base, with 20 bases between the two germline ends. The CDR3 is 17 residues long. Per the germline V gene, CDR1 is MNHNS and CDR2 is SASEGT. CDR3 amino acids: CASSHLGGSIRTDTQYF. CDR3 sequence (DNA): TGTGCCAGCAGCCACTTAGGGGGGTCCATCCGCACAGATACGCAGTATTTT.

This clonotype was recorded many times. V usage is TRBV10-3 and J usage is TRBJ1-1; D not certain. Trimming pared 9 bases from V and 2 bases from J, leaving 13 bases between. Per the germline V gene, CDR1 is ENHRY and CDR2 is SYGVKD. The CDR3 runs 13 residues. The CDR3 DNA reads TGTGCCATATCACCGGGAGTAAACACTGAAGCTTTCTTT. Its translation is CAISPGVNTEAFF.

There are a few counts of this clonotype. The chain has TRBV10-2 and TRBJ2-1; D is ambiguous. This CDR3 spans 11 amino acids. The germline V gene encodes CDR1 WSHSY and CDR2 SAAADI. V dropped 6 bases and J dropped 2 bases, with 2 bases sitting between them. The CDR3 region is CASRTYNEQFF. CDR3 in DNA: TGCGCCAGCAGGACCTACAATGAGCAGTTCTTC.

This clonotype was detected a few times. The chain has TRBV2 and TRBJ2-5; maybe TRBD1 (9 bases). This CDR3 spans 16 amino acids. Looked up from germline, CDR1 is SNHLY and CDR2 is FYNNEI. Trimming removed 10 bases from V and 5 bases from J, with 26 bases in between. CDR3 amino acids: CATGRGDREKDETQYF. The DNA of the CDR3 is TGTGCCACCGGGAGGGGGGACAGGGAAAAGGACGAGACCCAGTACTTC. The whole variable domain, filled in from reference TRBV2 and TRBJ2-5, reads EPEVTQTPSHQVTQMGQEVILRCVPISNHLYFYWYRQILGQKVEFLVSFYNNEISEKSEIFDDQFSVERPDGSNFTLKIRSTKLEDSAMYFCATGRGDREKDETQYFGPGTRLLVL.

The J gene is TRBJ2-1, the V gene TRBV7-9; D gene unclear. Germline CDR1 and CDR2: SEHNR and FQNEAQ (reference sequence). There are 16 residues in the CDR3. Trimming cost V 1 base and J 8 bases, with 18 bases left between them. The CDR3, as DNA: TGTGCCAGCAGCTTAGTTCCGAGTGGGGAAAGTGATGAGCAGTTCTTC. Residues: CASSLVPSGESDEQFF.

There are a few counts of this clonotype. This chain connects TRBV29-1 to TRBJ1-2; TRBD1 is a possible D gene (5 bases). V lost 7 bases, J lost 3 bases, and 15 bases lay in between. This CDR3 contains 13 residues. CDR1 is SQVTM, CDR2 ANQGSEA, per germline. CDR3 coding DNA: TGCAGCGCTGACAGTGTTGACGACTATGGCTACACCTTC. It is translated as CSADSVDDYGYTF.

The rearrangement joins TRBV11-2 to TRBJ2-1, with 7 bases aligning to TRBD1. CDR3 length: 15 amino acids. The V and J ends lost 0 bases and 3 bases, in that order; junction bases with no gene match: 2. Germline V lookup: CDR1 SGHAT, CDR2 FQNNGV. CDR3 sequence (DNA): TGTGCCAGCAGCTTAGAAACAGGGGACTACAATGAGCAGTTCTTC. Amino acid sequence: CASSLETGDYNEQFF.